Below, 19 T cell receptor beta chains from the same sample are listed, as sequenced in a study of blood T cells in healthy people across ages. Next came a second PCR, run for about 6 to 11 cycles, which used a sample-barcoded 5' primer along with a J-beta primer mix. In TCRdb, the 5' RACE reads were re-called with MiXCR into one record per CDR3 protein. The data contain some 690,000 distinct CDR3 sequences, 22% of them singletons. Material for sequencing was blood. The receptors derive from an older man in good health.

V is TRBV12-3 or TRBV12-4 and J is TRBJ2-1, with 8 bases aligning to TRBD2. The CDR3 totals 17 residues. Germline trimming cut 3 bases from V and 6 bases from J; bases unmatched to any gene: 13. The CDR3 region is CASSLRGAERETNEQFF. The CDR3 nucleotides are TGTGCCAGCAGTTTGAGGGGGGCGGAGCGGGAGACCAATGAGCAGTTCTTC.

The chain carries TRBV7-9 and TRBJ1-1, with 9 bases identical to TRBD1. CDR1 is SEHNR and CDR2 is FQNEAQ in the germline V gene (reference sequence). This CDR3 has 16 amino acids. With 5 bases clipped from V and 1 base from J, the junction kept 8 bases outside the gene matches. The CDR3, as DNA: TGTGCCAGCAGCCCGCCGACAGGGGGGACGAACACTGAAGCTTTCTTT. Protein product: CASSPPTGGTNTEAFF.

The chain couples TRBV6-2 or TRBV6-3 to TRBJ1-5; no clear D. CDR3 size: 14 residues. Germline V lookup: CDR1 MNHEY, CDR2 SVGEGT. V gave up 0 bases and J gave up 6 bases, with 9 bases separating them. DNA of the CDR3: TGTGCCAGCAGTTACTCACAAGCGATTCAGCCCCAGCATTTT. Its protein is CASSYSQAIQPQHF.

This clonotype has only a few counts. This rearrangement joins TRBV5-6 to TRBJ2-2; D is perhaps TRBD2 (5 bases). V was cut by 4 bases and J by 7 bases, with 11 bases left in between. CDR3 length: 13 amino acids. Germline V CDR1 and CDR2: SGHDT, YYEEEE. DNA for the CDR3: TGTGCCAGCAGCCCTCGGACTGTCGGGGAGCTGTTTTTT. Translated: CASSPRTVGELFF.

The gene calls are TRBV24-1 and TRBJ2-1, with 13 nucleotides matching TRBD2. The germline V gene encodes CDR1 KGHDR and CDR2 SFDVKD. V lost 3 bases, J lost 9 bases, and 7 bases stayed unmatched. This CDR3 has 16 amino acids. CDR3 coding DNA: TGTGCCACCAGTGATGGGACTAGCGGGGCAGTTGGTGAGCAGTTCTTC. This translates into CATSDGTSGAVGEQFF.

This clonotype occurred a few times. As DNA, the CDR3 is TGTGCCAGCAGCCCGAGATACAGGGAAGGTGAAAAACTGTTTTTT. Protein: CASSPRYREGEKLFF. The J gene is TRBJ1-4, the V gene TRBV7-9, with D perhaps TRBD1 (6 bases). CDR1 and CDR2 (germline): SEHNR, FQNEAQ (reference sequence). The V end was cut by 5 bases, the J end by 7 bases, with 17 bases between. CDR3 length equals 15 residues.

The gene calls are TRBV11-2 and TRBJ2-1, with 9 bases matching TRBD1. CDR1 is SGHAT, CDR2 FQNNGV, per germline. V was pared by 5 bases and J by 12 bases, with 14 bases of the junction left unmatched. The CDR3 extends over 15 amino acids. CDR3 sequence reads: CASSRPGTGMLGQFF. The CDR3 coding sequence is TGTGCCAGCAGCCGTCCGGGGACAGGGATGTTGGGGCAGTTCTTC.

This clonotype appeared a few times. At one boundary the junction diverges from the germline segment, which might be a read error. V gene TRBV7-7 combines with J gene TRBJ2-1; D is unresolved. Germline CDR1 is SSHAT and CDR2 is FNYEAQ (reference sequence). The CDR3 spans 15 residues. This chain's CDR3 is CASSNSASSYDEQFF. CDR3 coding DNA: TGTGCCAGCAGCAACAGCGCCAGCTCCTACGATGAGCAGTTCTTC. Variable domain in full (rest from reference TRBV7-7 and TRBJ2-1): GAGVSQSPRYKVTKRGQDVTLRCDPISSHATLYWYQQALGQGPEFLTYFNYEAQPDKSGLPSDRFSAERPEGSISTLTIQRTEQRDSAMYRCASSNSASSYDEQFFGPGTRLTVL.

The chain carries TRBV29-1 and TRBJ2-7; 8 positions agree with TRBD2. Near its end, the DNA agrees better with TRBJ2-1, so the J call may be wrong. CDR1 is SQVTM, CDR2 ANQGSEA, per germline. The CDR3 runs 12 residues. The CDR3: CSVEVGRGGQFF. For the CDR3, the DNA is TGCAGCGTTGAAGTGGGACGGGGGGGGCAGTTCTTC.

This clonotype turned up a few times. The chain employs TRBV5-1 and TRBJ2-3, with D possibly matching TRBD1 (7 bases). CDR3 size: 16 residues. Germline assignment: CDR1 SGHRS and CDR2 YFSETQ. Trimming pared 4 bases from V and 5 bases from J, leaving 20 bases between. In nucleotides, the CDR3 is TGCGCCAGCAGCATGGAGGGGGCGGTACTAATAGATACGCAGTATTTT. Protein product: CASSMEGAVLIDTQYF. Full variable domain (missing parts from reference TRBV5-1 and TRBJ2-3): KAGVTQTPRYLIKTRGQQVTLSCSPISGHRSVSWYQQTPGQGLQFLFEYFSETQRNKGNFPGRFSGRQFSNSRSEMNVSTLELGDSALYLCASSMEGAVLIDTQYFGPGTRLTVL.

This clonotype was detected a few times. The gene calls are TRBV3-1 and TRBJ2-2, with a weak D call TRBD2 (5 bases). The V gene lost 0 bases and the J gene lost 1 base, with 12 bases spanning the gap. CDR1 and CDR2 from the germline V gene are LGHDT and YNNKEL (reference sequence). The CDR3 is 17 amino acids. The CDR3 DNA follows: TGTGCCAGCAGCCAAGATTTACAGCGGATGAACACCGGGGAGCTGTTTTTT. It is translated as CASSQDLQRMNTGELFF.

DNA for the CDR3: TGTGCCAGCAGCAACACGTGGGCTAGCGGGATCGGGACCGGGGAGCTGTTTTTT. The encoded protein is CASSNTWASGIGTGELFF. The chain links TRBV7-8 to TRBJ2-2; TRBD2 agrees at 9 bases. The V segment lost 5 bases and the J segment 5 bases; nucleotides outside the gene matches: 15. The CDR3 consists of 18 residues. Germline V CDR1 and CDR2: SGHVS, FQNEAQ. The whole variable domain, filled in from reference TRBV7-8 and TRBJ2-2, reads GAGVSQSPRYKVAKRGQDVALRCDPISGHVSLFWYQQALGQGPEFLTYFQNEAQLDKSGLPSDRFFAERPEGSVSTLKIQRTQQEDSAVYLCASSNTWASGIGTGELFFGEGSRLTVL.

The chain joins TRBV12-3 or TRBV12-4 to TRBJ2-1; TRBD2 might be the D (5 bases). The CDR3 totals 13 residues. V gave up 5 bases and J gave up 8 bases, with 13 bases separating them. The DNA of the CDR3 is TGTGCCAGCAGTGATACTAGTATCTATGAGCAGTTCTTC. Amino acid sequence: CASSDTSIYEQFF.

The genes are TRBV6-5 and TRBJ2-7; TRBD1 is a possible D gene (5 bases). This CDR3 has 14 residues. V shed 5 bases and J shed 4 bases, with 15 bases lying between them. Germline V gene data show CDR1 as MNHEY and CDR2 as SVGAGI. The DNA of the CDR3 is TGTGCCAGCAGTCACGGAAGGGGATCGTACGAGCAGTACTTC. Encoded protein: CASSHGRGSYEQYF.

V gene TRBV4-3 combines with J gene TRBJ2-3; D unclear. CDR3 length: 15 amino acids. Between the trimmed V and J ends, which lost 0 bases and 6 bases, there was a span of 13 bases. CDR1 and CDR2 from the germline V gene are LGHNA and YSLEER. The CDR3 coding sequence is TGCGCCAGCAGCCAAGAAGGACGTCTCTGGGATACGCAGTATTTT. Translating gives CASSQEGRLWDTQYF.

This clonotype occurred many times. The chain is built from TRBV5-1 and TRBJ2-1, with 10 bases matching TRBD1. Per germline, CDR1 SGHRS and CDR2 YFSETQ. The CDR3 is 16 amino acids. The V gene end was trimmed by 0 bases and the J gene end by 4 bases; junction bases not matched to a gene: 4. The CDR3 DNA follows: TGCGCCAGCAGCTTGGTGGGGACAGGGGTGTACAATGAGCAGTTCTTC. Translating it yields CASSLVGTGVYNEQFF. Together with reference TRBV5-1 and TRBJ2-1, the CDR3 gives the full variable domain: KAGVTQTPRYLIKTRGQQVTLSCSPISGHRSVSWYQQTPGQGLQFLFEYFSETQRNKGNFPGRFSGRQFSNSRSEMNVSTLELGDSALYLCASSLVGTGVYNEQFFGPGTRLTVL.

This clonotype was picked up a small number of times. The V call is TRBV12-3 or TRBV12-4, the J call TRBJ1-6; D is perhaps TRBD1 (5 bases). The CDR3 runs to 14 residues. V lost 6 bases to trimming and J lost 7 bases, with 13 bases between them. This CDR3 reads CASRTPGTNSPLHF. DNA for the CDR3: TGTGCCAGCAGAACTCCCGGGACCAATTCACCCCTCCACTTT.

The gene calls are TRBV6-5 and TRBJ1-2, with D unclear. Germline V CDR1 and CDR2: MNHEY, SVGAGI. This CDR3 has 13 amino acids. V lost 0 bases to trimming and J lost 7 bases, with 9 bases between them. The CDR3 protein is CASSYSRWGGYTF. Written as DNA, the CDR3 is TGTGCCAGCAGTTACTCGAGGTGGGGTGGCTACACCTTC.

CDR3 coding DNA: TGCAGTGCTAACTCCTACAGGGAATACGAGCAGTACTTC. Encoded protein: CSANSYREYEQYF. The chain uses TRBV20-1 and TRBJ2-7, with a weak D call TRBD1 (6 bases). The V end lost 4 bases, the J end lost 4 bases, and 14 bases lay between the germline ends. The germline V gene has CDR1 DFQATT and CDR2 SNEGSKA (reference sequence). This CDR3 is built from 13 residues.